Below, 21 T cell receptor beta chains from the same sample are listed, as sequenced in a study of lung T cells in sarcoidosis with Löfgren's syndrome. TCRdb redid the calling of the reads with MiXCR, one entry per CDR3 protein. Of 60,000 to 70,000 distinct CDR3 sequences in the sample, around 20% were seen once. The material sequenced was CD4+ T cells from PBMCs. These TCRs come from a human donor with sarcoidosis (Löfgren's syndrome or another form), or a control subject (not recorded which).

CDR3: CSARGGPGISNQPQHF. Written as DNA, the CDR3 is TGCAGTGCTAGAGGGGGGCCAGGGATTAGCAATCAGCCCCAGCATTTT. The J gene is TRBJ1-5, the V gene TRBV20-1, with D perhaps matching TRBD1 (6 bases). Germline lookup yields CDR1 DFQATT and CDR2 SNEGSKA (reference sequence). The V and J ends lost 1 base and 0 bases respectively, with 13 bases between them. The CDR3 has 16 residues.

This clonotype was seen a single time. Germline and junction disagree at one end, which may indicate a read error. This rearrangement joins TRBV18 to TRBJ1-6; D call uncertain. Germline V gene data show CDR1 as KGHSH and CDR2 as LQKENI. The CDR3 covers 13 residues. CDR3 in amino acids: CASSPPGSSPLHF. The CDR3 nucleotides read TGTGCTAGCTCACCTCCCGGGAGCTCACCCCTCCACTTT.

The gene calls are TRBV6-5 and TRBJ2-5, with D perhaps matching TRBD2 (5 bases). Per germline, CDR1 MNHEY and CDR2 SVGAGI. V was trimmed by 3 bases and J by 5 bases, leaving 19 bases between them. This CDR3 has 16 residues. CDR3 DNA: TGTGCCAGCAGTTATTGGGAGCTTTTTATCTTGGAGACCCAGTACTTC. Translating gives CASSYWELFILETQYF.

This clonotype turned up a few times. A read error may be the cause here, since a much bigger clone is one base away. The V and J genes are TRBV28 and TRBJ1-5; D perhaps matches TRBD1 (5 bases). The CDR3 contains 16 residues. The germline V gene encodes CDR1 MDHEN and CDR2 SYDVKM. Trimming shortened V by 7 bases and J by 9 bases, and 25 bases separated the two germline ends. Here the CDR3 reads CASMPRGRAASMPQHF. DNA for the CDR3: TGTGCCAGCATGCCCCGGGGGAGGGCGGCTTCAATGCCCCAGCATTTT.

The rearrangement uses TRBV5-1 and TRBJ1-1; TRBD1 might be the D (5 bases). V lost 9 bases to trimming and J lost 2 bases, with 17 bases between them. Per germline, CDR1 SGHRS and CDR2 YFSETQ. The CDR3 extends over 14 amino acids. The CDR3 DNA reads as TGCGCCACCCGGGACGGCGCTCGAAACACTGAAGCTTTCTTT. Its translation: CATRDGARNTEAFF.

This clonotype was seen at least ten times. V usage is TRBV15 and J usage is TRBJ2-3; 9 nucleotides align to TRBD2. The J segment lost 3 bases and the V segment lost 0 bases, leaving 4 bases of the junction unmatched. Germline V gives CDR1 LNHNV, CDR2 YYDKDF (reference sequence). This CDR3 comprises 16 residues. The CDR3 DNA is TGTGCCACCAGCAGAGAAGCGACTAGCGGAACAGATACGCAGTATTTT. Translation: CATSREATSGTDTQYF.

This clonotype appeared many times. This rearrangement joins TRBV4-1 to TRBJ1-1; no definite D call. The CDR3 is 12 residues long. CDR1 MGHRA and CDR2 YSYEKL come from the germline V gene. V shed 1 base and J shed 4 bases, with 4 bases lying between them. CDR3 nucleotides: TGCGCCAGCAGCCAAGGAGTCACTGAAGCTTTCTTT. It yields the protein CASSQGVTEAFF.

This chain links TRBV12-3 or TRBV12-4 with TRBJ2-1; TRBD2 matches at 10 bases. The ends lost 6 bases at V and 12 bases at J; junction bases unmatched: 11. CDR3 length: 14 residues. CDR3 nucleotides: TGTGCCAGCAGGCTAGCGGGAGCGGCACCTGGGCAGTTCTTC. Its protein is CASRLAGAAPGQFF.

CDR3 loop: CASSLYRQVLSSYNEQFF. The CDR3 DNA reads as TGTGCCAGCAGCTTATATAGGCAGGTTCTTAGCTCCTACAATGAGCAGTTCTTC. The chain recombines TRBV7-9 with TRBJ2-1; D call uncertain. V was shortened by 2 bases and J by 0 bases, with 17 bases between the two germline ends. Per the germline V gene, CDR1 is SEHNR and CDR2 is FQNEAQ (reference sequence). There are 18 residues in the CDR3.

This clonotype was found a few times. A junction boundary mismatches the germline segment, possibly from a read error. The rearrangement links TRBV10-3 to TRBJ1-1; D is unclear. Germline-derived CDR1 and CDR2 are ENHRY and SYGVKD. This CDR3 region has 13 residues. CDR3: CAIGKNRDTEASF. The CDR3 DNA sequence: TGTGCCATCGGGAAAAACAGAGACACTGAAGCTTCCTTT.

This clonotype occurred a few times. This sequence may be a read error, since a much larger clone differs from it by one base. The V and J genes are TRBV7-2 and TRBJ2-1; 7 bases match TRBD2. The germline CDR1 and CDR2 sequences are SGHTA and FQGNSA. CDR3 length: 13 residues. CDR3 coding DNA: TGTGCCAGCAGCGTGACTAGCCTCAATGAGCAGCTCTTC. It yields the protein CASSVTSLNEQLF.

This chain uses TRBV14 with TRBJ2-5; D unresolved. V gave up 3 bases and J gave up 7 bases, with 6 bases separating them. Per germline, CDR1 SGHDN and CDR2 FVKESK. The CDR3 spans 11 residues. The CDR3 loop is CASSHLGTQYF. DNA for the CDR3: TGTGCCAGCAGCCATCTCGGGACCCAGTACTTC.

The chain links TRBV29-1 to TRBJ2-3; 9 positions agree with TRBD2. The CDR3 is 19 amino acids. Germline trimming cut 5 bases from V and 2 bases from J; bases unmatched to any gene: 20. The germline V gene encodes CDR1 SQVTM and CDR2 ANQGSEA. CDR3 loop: CSVSGRWAGGPKNTDTQYF. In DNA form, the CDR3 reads TGCAGCGTTAGCGGGAGGTGGGCGGGAGGCCCTAAAAACACAGATACGCAGTATTTT.

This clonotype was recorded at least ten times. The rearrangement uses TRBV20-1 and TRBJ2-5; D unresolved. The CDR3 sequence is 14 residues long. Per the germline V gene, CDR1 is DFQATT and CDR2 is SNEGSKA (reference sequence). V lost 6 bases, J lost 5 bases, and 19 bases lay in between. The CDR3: CSAPGPTLRETQYF. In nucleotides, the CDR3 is TGCAGTGCACCTGGACCAACACTGCGGGAGACCCAGTACTTC.

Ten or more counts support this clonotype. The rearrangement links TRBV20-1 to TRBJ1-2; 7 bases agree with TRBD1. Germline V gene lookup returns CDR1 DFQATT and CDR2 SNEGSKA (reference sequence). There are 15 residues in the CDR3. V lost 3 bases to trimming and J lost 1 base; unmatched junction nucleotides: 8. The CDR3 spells CSASLGTDFNYGYTF. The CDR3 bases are TGCAGTGCTAGCTTAGGGACAGACTTTAACTATGGCTACACCTTC.

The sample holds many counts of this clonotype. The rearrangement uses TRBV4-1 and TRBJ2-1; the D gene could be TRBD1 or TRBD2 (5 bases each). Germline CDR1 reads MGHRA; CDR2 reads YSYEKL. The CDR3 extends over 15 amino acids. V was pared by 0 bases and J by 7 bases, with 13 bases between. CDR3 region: CASSQDRGHMNEQFF. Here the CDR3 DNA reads TGCGCCAGCAGCCAAGATCGGGGCCATATGAATGAGCAGTTCTTC.

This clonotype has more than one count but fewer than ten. The CDR3 loop is CASSPASGFEQYF. In DNA, the CDR3 is TGTGCCAGCTCACCGGCCTCTGGGTTCGAGCAGTACTTC. The chain recombines TRBV18 with TRBJ2-7; no clear D. Trimming took off 3 bases at V and 6 bases at J, with 12 bases between the two ends. The CDR3 contains 13 residues. Germline V gene data show CDR1 as KGHSH and CDR2 as LQKENI.

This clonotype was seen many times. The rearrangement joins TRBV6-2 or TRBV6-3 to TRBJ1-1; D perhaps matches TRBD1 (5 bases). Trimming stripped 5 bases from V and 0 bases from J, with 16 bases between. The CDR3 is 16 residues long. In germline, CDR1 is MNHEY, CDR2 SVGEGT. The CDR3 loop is CASSGNAGLLNTEAFF. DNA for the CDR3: TGTGCCAGCAGTGGGAATGCGGGACTTCTGAACACTGAAGCTTTCTTT.

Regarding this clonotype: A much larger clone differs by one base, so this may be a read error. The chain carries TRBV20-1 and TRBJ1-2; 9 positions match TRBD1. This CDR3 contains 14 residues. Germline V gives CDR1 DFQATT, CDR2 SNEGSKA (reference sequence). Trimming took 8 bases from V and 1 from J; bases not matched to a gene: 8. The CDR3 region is CSTNRGQGNYGYTF. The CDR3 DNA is TGCAGTACTAATCGGGGACAGGGTAACTATGGCTACACCTTC.

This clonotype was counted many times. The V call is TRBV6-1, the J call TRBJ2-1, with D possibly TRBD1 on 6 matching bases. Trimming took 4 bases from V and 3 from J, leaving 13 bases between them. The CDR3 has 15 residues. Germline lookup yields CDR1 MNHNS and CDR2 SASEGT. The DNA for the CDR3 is TGTGCCAGCAGTGTACAGGGAGCCTACTACAATGAGCAGTTCTTC. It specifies CASSVQGAYYNEQFF.

The CDR3 is CSVVGSGNTIYF. The DNA of the CDR3 is TGCAGCGTTGTAGGATCTGGAAACACCATATATTTT. The rearrangement links TRBV29-1 to TRBJ1-3; D unclear. Trimming shortened V by 4 bases and J by 1 base, and 5 bases separated the two germline ends. The CDR3 has 12 amino acids. Germline V CDR1 and CDR2: SQVTM, ANQGSEA. Full variable domain (missing parts from reference TRBV29-1 and TRBJ1-3): SAVISQKPSRDICQRGTSLTIQCQVDSQVTMMFWYRQQPGQSLTLIATANQGSEATYESGFVIDKFPISRPNLTFSTLTVSNMSPEDSSIYLCSVVGSGNTIYFGEGSWLTVV.